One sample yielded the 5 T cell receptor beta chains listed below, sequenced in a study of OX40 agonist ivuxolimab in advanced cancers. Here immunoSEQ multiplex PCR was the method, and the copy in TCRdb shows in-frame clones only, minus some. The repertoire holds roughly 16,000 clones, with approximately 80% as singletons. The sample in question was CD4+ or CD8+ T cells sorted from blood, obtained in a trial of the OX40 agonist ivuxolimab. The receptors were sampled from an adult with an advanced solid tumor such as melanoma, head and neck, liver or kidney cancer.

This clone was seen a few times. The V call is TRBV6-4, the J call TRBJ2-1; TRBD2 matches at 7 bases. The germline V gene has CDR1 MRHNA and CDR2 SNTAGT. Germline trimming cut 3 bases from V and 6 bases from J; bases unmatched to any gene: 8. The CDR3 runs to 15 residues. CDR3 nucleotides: TGTGCCAGCAGTGAACGCGGGGGTGACGTCAATGAGCAGTTCTTC. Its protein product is CASSERGGDVNEQFF.

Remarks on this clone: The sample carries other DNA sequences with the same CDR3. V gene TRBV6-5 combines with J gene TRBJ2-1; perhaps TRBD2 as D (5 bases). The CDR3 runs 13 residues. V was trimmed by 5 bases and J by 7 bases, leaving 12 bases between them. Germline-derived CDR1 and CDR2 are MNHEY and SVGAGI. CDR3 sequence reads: CASSRGGVNEQFF. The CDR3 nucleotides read TGTGCCAGCAGTCGGGGTGGGGTGAATGAGCAGTTCTTC.

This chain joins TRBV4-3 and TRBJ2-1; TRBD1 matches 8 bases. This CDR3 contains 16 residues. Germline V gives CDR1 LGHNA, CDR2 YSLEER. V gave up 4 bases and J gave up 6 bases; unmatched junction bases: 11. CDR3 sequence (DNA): TGCGCCAGCAGCCCTCTCGGACAGGGAAGTATCAATGAGCAGTTCTTC. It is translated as CASSPLGQGSINEQFF.

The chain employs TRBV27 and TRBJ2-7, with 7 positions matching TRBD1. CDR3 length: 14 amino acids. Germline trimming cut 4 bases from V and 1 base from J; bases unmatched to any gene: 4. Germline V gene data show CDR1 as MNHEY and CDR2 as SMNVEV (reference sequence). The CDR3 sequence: CASSYDRDSYEQYF. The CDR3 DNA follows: TGTGCCAGCAGTTATGACAGGGATTCCTACGAGCAGTACTTC.

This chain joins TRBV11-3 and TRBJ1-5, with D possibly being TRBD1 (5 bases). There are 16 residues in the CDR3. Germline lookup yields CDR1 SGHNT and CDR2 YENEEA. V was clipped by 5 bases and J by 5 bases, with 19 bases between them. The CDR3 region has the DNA TGTGCCAGCAGCCCCGGGGCGGGGGAAGTGGATCAGCCCCAGCATTTT. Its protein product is CASSPGAGEVDQPQHF.